A single sample is the source of the 32 T cell receptor beta chains below, sequenced in a study of TIL therapy for anti-PD-1-resistant metastatic lung cancer. The time point is: pre-treatment sample, taken before nivolumab and TIL therapy. The libraries were made with immunoSEQ v3. Libraries were prepared by immunoSEQ multiplex PCR; TCRdb keeps only in-frame clonotypes and omits some of them. The data contain about 59,000 clones, about 73% of them seen just once; the ten biggest clones take up roughly 2%. The specimen was blood, collected at baseline. The receptors here all came from a person aged 25 to 85 with non-small cell lung cancer.

The rearrangement uses TRBV28 and TRBJ2-1, with TRBD2 matching 9 bases. CDR3 size: 15 residues. The J segment lost 0 bases and the V segment lost 7 bases, leaving 4 bases of the junction unmatched. Germline assignment: CDR1 MDHEN and CDR2 SYDVKM. CDR3: CASIDSGSSYNEQFF. The CDR3 DNA follows: TGTGCCAGCATTGATAGCGGGAGCTCCTACAATGAGCAGTTCTTC. Full variable domain (remainder filled in from reference TRBV28 and TRBJ2-1): DVKVTQSSRYLVKRTGEKVFLECVQDMDHENMFWYRQDPGLGLRLIYFSYDVKMKEKGDIPEGYSVSREKKERFSLILESASTNQTSMYLCASIDSGSSYNEQFFGPGTRLTVL.

The J gene is TRBJ1-4, the V gene TRBV7-2, with D unresolved. V lost 5 bases and J 8 bases, leaving 12 bases between the germline ends. CDR3 length: 13 residues. Germline-derived CDR1 and CDR2 are SGHTA and FQGNSA. The CDR3 DNA reads as TGTGCCAGCAGCCCCTCTACCCAGGAAAAACTGTTTTTT. Protein: CASSPSTQEKLFF.

V gene TRBV5-4 combines with J gene TRBJ2-2; 9 positions match TRBD1. V shed 4 bases, J shed 0 bases, and the junction held 7 bases outside the gene matches. CDR3 length equals 17 residues. CDR1 and CDR2 (germline): SGHNT, YYREEE (reference sequence). The CDR3 region has the DNA TGTGCCAGCAGCCGAACCGGACAGGGGACGAACACCGGGGAGCTGTTTTTT. Translation gives CASSRTGQGTNTGELFF.

This clone appeared a single time. This chain connects TRBV2 to TRBJ2-1, with D unclear. This CDR3 region has 14 residues. Per germline, CDR1 SNHLY and CDR2 FYNNEI. Trimming removed 7 bases from V and 0 bases from J, with 10 bases in between. The DNA for the CDR3 is TGTGCCAGCAACCCAAGGAGCTCCTACAATGAGCAGTTCTTC. This sequence encodes CASNPRSSYNEQFF.

CDR3 amino acids: CASSSGTGTSGGYNEQFF. The CDR3 coding sequence is TGTGCCAGCAGCTCGGGAACCGGGACTAGCGGGGGATACAATGAGCAGTTCTTC. The chain links TRBV5-8 to TRBJ2-1, with 14 bases identical to TRBD2. Germline trimming cut 3 bases from V and 4 bases from J; bases unmatched to any gene: 9. Germline V gives CDR1 SGHTS, CDR2 YDEGEE. CDR3 length equals 18 residues.

V and J are TRBV14 and TRBJ2-2; 7 bases are shared with TRBD1. V trimming: 4 bases; J trimming: 4 bases; junction bases outside the gene matches: 3. The CDR3 sequence is 14 residues long. The germline gives CDR1 SGHDN, CDR2 FVKESK. The CDR3 nucleotides are TGTGCCAGCAGCCCAAGGACAGGCACCGGGGAGCTGTTTTTT. Translation gives CASSPRTGTGELFF.

This sequence joins TRBV4-2 and TRBJ2-7; 8 nucleotides agree with TRBD2. Looked up from germline, CDR1 is LGHNA and CDR2 is YNFKEQ. This CDR3 has 16 residues. The trim removed 0 bases at V and 5 bases at J, leaving 9 bases unmatched. The chain's CDR3 is CASSQDQAGVGNEQYF. Here the CDR3 DNA reads TGTGCCAGCAGCCAAGATCAAGCGGGAGTTGGTAACGAGCAGTACTTC.

This chain uses TRBV19 with TRBJ2-1; 10 bases line up with TRBD2. The CDR3 covers 16 residues. The V segment lost 5 bases and the J segment 9 bases; nucleotides outside the gene matches: 13. Germline assignment: CDR1 LNHDA and CDR2 SQIVND (reference sequence). CDR3 sequence (DNA): TGTGCCAGTAGTTCACCTAGCGGGGGCCTCTTTCGTGAGCAGTTCTTC. Its translation: CASSSPSGGLFREQFF.

In its sample, this clone was seen a few times. V is TRBV28 and J is TRBJ1-5, with D unclear. The V gene's germline CDR1 is MDHEN and CDR2 SYDVKM. V was pared by 10 bases and J by 2 bases, with 15 bases between. The CDR3 contains 14 residues. The chain's CDR3 is CATAPLWGNQPQHF. CDR3 nucleotide sequence: TGTGCCACCGCCCCCCTGTGGGGCAATCAGCCCCAGCATTTT.

The chain links TRBV30 to TRBJ2-3, with 8 bases matching TRBD2. Unmatched junction bases numbered 7, after V lost 0 bases and J lost 2 bases. Germline V lookup: CDR1 GTSNPN, CDR2 SVGIG (reference sequence). The CDR3 totals 16 residues. The CDR3: CAWSVGTSRDTDTQYF. The CDR3 DNA reads as TGTGCCTGGAGTGTAGGGACTAGTCGTGACACAGATACGCAGTATTTT.

The rearrangement links TRBV4-2 to TRBJ1-6, with D perhaps matching TRBD1 (6 bases). The CDR3 spans 14 residues. Germline V gene data show CDR1 as LGHNA and CDR2 as YNFKEQ. V lost 5 bases and J lost 8, with 13 bases in between. CDR3 bases: TGTGCCAGCAGCGCCGAAAGGGGGGATTCACCCCTCCACTTT. It codes for CASSAERGDSPLHF.

The V gene is TRBV11-3, the J gene TRBJ1-6, with D tentatively TRBD1 (6 bases). This CDR3 contains 15 residues. CDR1 SGHNT and CDR2 YENEEA come from the germline V gene. Trimming removed 4 bases at V and 5 bases at J, with 12 bases between. Here the CDR3 reads CASSSRGGHNSPLHF. The CDR3 DNA reads TGTGCCAGCAGCTCCAGGGGAGGCCATAATTCACCCCTCCACTTT.

This clone was detected a few times. The chain has TRBV11-3 and TRBJ2-2; either TRBD1 or TRBD2 may fit D (5 bases each). CDR3 length equals 13 residues. The germline gives CDR1 SGHNT, CDR2 YENEEA. V lost 4 bases and J 6 bases, leaving 9 bases between the germline ends. CDR3 in DNA: TGTGCCAGCAGCTCCCGGGACCCCGGGGAGCTGTTTTTT. Amino acid sequence: CASSSRDPGELFF.

This sequence joins TRBV7-9 and TRBJ2-5, with D possibly TRBD1 on 6 matching bases. Germline CDR1 reads SEHNR; CDR2 reads FQNEAQ (reference sequence). The CDR3 loop spans 14 amino acids. Trimming took 8 bases from V and 1 from J, leaving 14 bases between them. The CDR3 sequence: CASGSNRVQETQYF. The CDR3 nucleotides are TGTGCCAGCGGATCGAACAGGGTCCAAGAGACCCAGTACTTC.

J is TRBJ2-3 and V is TRBV11-2, with TRBD2 matching over 7 bases. With 0 bases clipped from V and 10 bases from J, the junction kept 1 base outside the gene matches. The CDR3 loop spans 12 amino acids. Per the germline V gene, CDR1 is SGHAT and CDR2 is FQNNGV. DNA for the CDR3: TGTGCCAGCAGCTTAGACGGGGGGTCGCAGTATTTT. It specifies CASSLDGGSQYF. Full variable domain (rest looked up from reference TRBV11-2 and TRBJ2-3): EAGVAQSPRYKIIEKRQSVAFWCNPISGHATLYWYQQILGQGPKLLIQFQNNGVVDDSQLPKDRFSAERLKGVDSTLKIQPAKLEDSAVYLCASSLDGGSQYFGPGTRLTVL.

The V gene is TRBV5-1, the J gene TRBJ2-2; no reliable D call. The CDR3 totals 14 residues. V dropped 2 bases and J dropped 0 bases, with 5 bases sitting between them. Looked up from germline, CDR1 is SGHRS and CDR2 is YFSETQ. The CDR3 here is CASSLPTNTGELFF. DNA for the CDR3: TGCGCCAGCAGCTTACCCACGAACACCGGGGAGCTGTTTTTT. Variable domain in full (rest from reference TRBV5-1 and TRBJ2-2): KAGVTQTPRYLIKTRGQQVTLSCSPISGHRSVSWYQQTPGQGLQFLFEYFSETQRNKGNFPGRFSGRQFSNSRSEMNVSTLELGDSALYLCASSLPTNTGELFFGEGSRLTVL.

This chain uses TRBV4-2 with TRBJ1-2; D is uncertain. Trimming removed 1 base from V and 4 bases from J, with 13 bases in between. Germline V lookup: CDR1 LGHNA, CDR2 YNFKEQ. The CDR3 spans 15 residues. CDR3 sequence reads: CASSQVHGEGYGYTF. For the CDR3, the DNA is TGTGCCAGCAGCCAAGTTCATGGGGAGGGCTATGGCTACACCTTC.

The CDR3 DNA is TGTGCCAGCTCACCATCCCCCTCTGGGGCCAACGTCCTGACTTTC. Encoded protein: CASSPSPSGANVLTF. This chain connects TRBV18 to TRBJ2-6; no reliable D call. The germline V gene encodes CDR1 KGHSH and CDR2 LQKENI. CDR3 length equals 15 residues. Deletions cut 2 bases from V and 0 bases from J, with 5 bases between.

CDR3: CASSKGLAGRNPYNEQFF. The CDR3 DNA sequence: TGTGCCAGCAGCAAGGGACTAGCGGGGCGGAACCCCTACAATGAGCAGTTCTTC. This chain joins TRBV11-2 and TRBJ2-1; 13 nucleotides agree with TRBD2. The trim removed 5 bases at V and 2 bases at J, leaving 9 bases unmatched. Germline CDR1 SGHAT, CDR2 FQNNGV. This CDR3 has 18 residues. The entire variable domain, with the rest obtained from reference TRBV11-2 and TRBJ2-1, is as follows: EAGVAQSPRYKIIEKRQSVAFWCNPISGHATLYWYQQILGQGPKLLIQFQNNGVVDDSQLPKDRFSAERLKGVDSTLKIQPAKLEDSAVYLCASSKGLAGRNPYNEQFFGPGTRLTVL.

V usage is TRBV7-2 and J usage is TRBJ1-3, with a weak D call TRBD1 (5 bases). The CDR3 has 16 residues. CDR1 is SGHTA and CDR2 is FQGNSA in the germline V gene. Trimming pared 1 base from V and 0 bases from J, leaving 10 bases between. Written as DNA, the CDR3 is TGTGCCAGCAGCTTAGGATACGGGGGCTCTGGAAACACCATATATTTT. Its translation is CASSLGYGGSGNTIYF.

This rearrangement joins TRBV7-6 to TRBJ2-2, with 7 bases aligning to TRBD2. CDR1 is SGHVS and CDR2 is FNYEAQ in the germline V gene. This CDR3 has 14 amino acids. V shed 2 bases and J 7 bases; nucleotides not matched to a gene: 4. CDR3: CASSLYGGIGELFF. The CDR3, as DNA: TGTGCCAGCAGCTTATACGGGGGGATCGGGGAGCTGTTTTTT. The entire variable domain, with the rest obtained from reference TRBV7-6 and TRBJ2-2, is as follows: GAGVSQSPRYKVTKRGQDVALRCDPISGHVSLYWYRQALGQGPEFLTYFNYEAQQDKSGLPNDRFSAERPEGSISTLTIQRTEQRDSAMYRCASSLYGGIGELFFGEGSRLTVL.

V and J are TRBV20-1 and TRBJ1-6; D is unclear. Looked up from germline, CDR1 is DFQATT and CDR2 is SNEGSKA (reference sequence). The V and J ends lost 3 bases and 8 bases respectively, with 2 bases between them. This CDR3 is 10 amino acids long. The CDR3 DNA reads as TGCAGTGCTAGTGATTCACCCCTCCACTTT. Its protein is CSASDSPLHF.

The chain uses TRBV7-2 and TRBJ2-4; possible D gene TRBD2, 6 bases. Trimming removed 0 bases at V and 1 base at J, with 13 bases between. Looked up from germline, CDR1 is SGHTA and CDR2 is FQGNSA. The CDR3 extends over 17 amino acids. CDR3 in amino acids: CASSLAPRGLAKNIQYF. DNA of the CDR3: TGTGCCAGCAGCTTAGCCCCTCGGGGGTTGGCCAAAAACATTCAGTACTTC.

The V gene is TRBV6-4, the J gene TRBJ2-1; D unclear. Germline V gene data show CDR1 as MRHNA and CDR2 as SNTAGT. The CDR3 contains 13 residues. Trimming removed 6 bases at V and 6 bases at J, with 12 bases between. The CDR3 sequence: CASSPLGSNEQFF. The CDR3 nucleotides are TGTGCCAGCAGCCCCTTGGGATCCAATGAGCAGTTCTTC.

The chain employs TRBV6-1 and TRBJ2-7; 8 positions match TRBD1. Losses at the gene ends were 6 bases for V and 1 base for J; bases not matched to a gene: 5. CDR1 is MNHNS, CDR2 SASEGT, per germline. This CDR3 has 14 amino acids. The CDR3 is CASRRQGTSYEQYF. The CDR3 DNA is TGTGCCAGCAGGCGACAGGGGACTTCCTACGAGCAGTACTTC.

The chain links TRBV11-2 to TRBJ2-5; D is tentatively TRBD1 or TRBD2 (6 bases each). Trimming took 5 bases from V and 1 from J, leaving 17 bases between them. The CDR3 contains 16 residues. The V gene's germline CDR1 is SGHAT and CDR2 FQNNGV. The CDR3 region has the DNA TGTGCCAGCAGCCCTAGGGGGGCGACTGCCCAAGAGACCCAGTACTTC. It encodes CASSPRGATAQETQYF.

V and J are TRBV6-5 and TRBJ1-1; a weak D match, TRBD1 (6 bases). CDR3 length equals 15 residues. Germline V CDR1 and CDR2: MNHEY, SVGAGI. Deletions cut 7 bases from V and 1 base from J, with 16 bases between. The CDR3 DNA reads as TGTGCCAGCAACGGTGGTCGGGGGGCGAACACTGAAGCTTTCTTT. It yields the protein CASNGGRGANTEAFF.

The sample holds a few counts of this clone. The V gene is TRBV2, the J gene TRBJ1-1, with D possibly being TRBD1 (6 bases). This CDR3 spans 14 amino acids. Per the germline V gene, CDR1 is SNHLY and CDR2 is FYNNEI. V shed 4 bases and J shed 1 base, with 10 bases lying between them. The CDR3 nucleotides read TGTGCCAGCAGTGCAGTCAGGGGGAACACTGAAGCTTTCTTT. This sequence encodes CASSAVRGNTEAFF.

This chain joins TRBV4-1 and TRBJ1-3; 10 positions agree with TRBD1. Germline CDR1 is MGHRA and CDR2 is YSYEKL. J gave up 6 bases and V 0 bases, and 8 bases lay outside the gene matches. The CDR3 contains 17 residues. The CDR3 reads CASSQDGGTGAKNTIYF. The CDR3 region has the DNA TGCGCCAGCAGCCAAGACGGGGGGACAGGGGCGAAAAACACCATATATTTT.

The chain recombines TRBV19 with TRBJ2-1, with 8 nucleotides matching TRBD2. This CDR3 comprises 15 residues. The V and J ends lost 3 bases and 8 bases, in that order; junction bases with no gene match: 9. CDR1 is LNHDA, CDR2 SQIVND, per germline (reference sequence). CDR3 in amino acids: CASSIRGGWSDEQFF. In DNA form, the CDR3 reads TGTGCCAGTAGTATTCGCGGGGGGTGGAGCGATGAGCAGTTCTTC.

This clone occurred a few times. The chain recombines TRBV4-1 with TRBJ2-7; TRBD2 might be the D (5 bases). The length of the CDR3 is 14 residues. The germline V gene encodes CDR1 MGHRA and CDR2 YSYEKL. The V end was cut by 0 bases, the J end by 5 bases, with 11 bases between. The CDR3 loop reads CASSQDPGLDEQYF. The CDR3 DNA reads as TGCGCCAGCAGCCAAGACCCCGGACTCGACGAGCAGTACTTC.

V usage is TRBV7-2 and J usage is TRBJ1-1; no definite D call. Germline CDR1 reads SGHTA; CDR2 reads FQGNSA. The length of the CDR3 is 11 residues. V was clipped by 5 bases and J by 8 bases, with 9 bases between them. The CDR3 region is CASSLRTEAFF. Written as DNA, the CDR3 is TGTGCCAGCAGCCTTCGAACGGAAGCTTTCTTT.